This T cell receptor (beta chain) was identified in a study of regulatory T cells in long-lasting Graves disease. Time point of the sample: persistent/refractory GD, antithyroid drugs over 5 years with positive TRAb. RNA from PBMCs was the source of the TCR library. The V end lost 6 bases, the J end lost 4 bases, and 17 bases lay between the germline ends. Per germline, CDR1 MNHEY and CDR2 SMNVEV (reference sequence). This CDR3 is 15 amino acids long. The TCR beta library used iRepertoire HTBI primers with Arm-PCR amplification of CDR3. TCRdb analysed the multiplex PCR reads with MiXCR anew, one entry per CDR3 protein. Altogether almost 350,000 distinct CDR3 sequences are present, around a fifth being singletons, with the ten largest covering 25% to 30%.

The chain carries TRBV27 and TRBJ2-3, with D possibly matching TRBD2 (6 bases). The clonotype was recovered from a female donor with Graves disease. The sequenced sample was peripheral blood mononuclear cells (PBMCs), obtained when the disease was refractory, from a patient treated with antithyroid drugs. The CDR3 DNA sequence: TGTGCCAGCAGCCCGACTAGACGTGGGTCAGATACGCAGTATTTT. Amino acids: CASSPTRRGSDTQYF.